The T cell receptor (beta chain) under discussion was sequenced for a study of OX40 agonist ivuxolimab in advanced cancers. Researchers took blood at baseline, on cycle 4 day 1, and on cycle 7 day 1. Libraries were prepared by immunoSEQ multiplex PCR; TCRdb keeps only in-frame clonotypes and omits some of them. In the table there are some 68,000 clones, about 89% of which are singletons. Trimming removed 7 bases at V and 1 base at J, with 11 bases between. This CDR3 spans 14 amino acids. Looked up from germline, CDR1 is MNHNY and CDR2 is SVGAGI (reference sequence). The source is an adult with an advanced solid tumor such as melanoma, head and neck, liver or kidney cancer. Source: CD4+ or CD8+ T cells sorted from blood, taken in a trial of the OX40 agonist ivuxolimab. The chain has TRBV6-6 and TRBJ2-4; D is undetermined. CDR3 protein: CASTPDGAKNIQYF. CDR3 DNA: TGTGCCAGCACCCCCGATGGGGCCAAAAACATTCAGTACTTC.